The 21 T cell receptor beta chains given below trace back to one sample, sequenced in a study of T cells after yellow fever vaccination. TCRdb independently ran MiXCR on the 5' RACE reads; one entry per CDR3 protein. The sample lists hundreds of thousands of distinct CDR3 sequences, about 13% occurring once. Sequencing was performed on PBMCs, taken on the day of the yellow fever booster vaccination. These receptors were obtained from a man under 40 who received the YFV17D yellow fever vaccine.

V gene TRBV6-5 combines with J gene TRBJ2-2, with TRBD2 as a possible D gene (5 bases). This CDR3 spans 14 amino acids. Germline CDR1 and CDR2: MNHEY and SVGAGI. V dropped 2 bases and J dropped 4 bases, with 8 bases sitting between them. The chain's CDR3 is CASSYLRGTGELFF. The CDR3 nucleotides read TGTGCCAGCAGTTACCTTCGGGGCACCGGGGAGCTGTTTTTT.

The chain links TRBV30 to TRBJ2-6; tentative D call: TRBD1 (6 bases). Trimming left V 2 bases short and J 0 bases short, with 14 bases between. The CDR3 contains 17 residues. Germline CDR1 is GTSNPN and CDR2 is SVGIG (reference sequence). The CDR3 loop reads CAWSIRDKSSGANVLTF. The CDR3 bases are TGTGCCTGGAGTATTCGGGACAAGAGCTCTGGGGCCAACGTCCTGACTTTC. Full variable domain (outside the CDR3, taken from reference TRBV30 and TRBJ2-6): SQTIHQWPATLVQPVGSPLSLECTVEGTSNPNLYWYRQAAGRGLQLLFYSVGIGQISSEVPQNLSASRPQDRQFILSSKKLLLSDSGFYLCAWSIRDKSSGANVLTFGAGSRLTVL.

The chain links TRBV6-2 or TRBV6-3 to TRBJ1-1, with 9 bases aligning to TRBD1. The germline gives CDR1 MNHEY, CDR2 SVGEGT. CDR3 size: 13 residues. The V and J ends lost 7 bases and 5 bases, in that order; junction bases with no gene match: 5. CDR3 in amino acids: CASIGQGRTEAFF. In nucleotides, the CDR3 is TGTGCCAGCATCGGACAGGGGAGGACTGAAGCTTTCTTT.

The chain couples TRBV5-5 to TRBJ2-3; possibly TRBD1 for D (5 bases). Germline V gene lookup returns CDR1 SGHKS and CDR2 YYEKEE (reference sequence). The CDR3 runs to 14 residues. V gave up 1 base and J gave up 7 bases, with 13 bases separating them. The CDR3 loop reads CASSLNPRENTQYF. Written as DNA, the CDR3 is TGTGCCAGCAGCTTGAATCCCAGGGAAAATACGCAGTATTTT.

The rearrangement links TRBV7-2 to TRBJ1-2, with TRBD1 matching 8 bases. Germline V gives CDR1 SGHTA, CDR2 FQGNSA. The CDR3 contains 17 residues. V shed 5 bases, J shed 1 base, and the junction held 12 bases outside the gene matches. The CDR3 loop is CASSLGQETLINYGYTF. The CDR3 DNA is TGTGCCAGCAGCCTGGGACAGGAGACACTCATTAACTATGGCTACACCTTC. Full variable domain (remainder filled in from reference TRBV7-2 and TRBJ1-2): GAGVSQSPSNKVTEKGKDVELRCDPISGHTALYWYRQSLGQGLEFLIYFQGNSAPDKSGLPSDRFSAERTGGSVSTLTIQRTQQEDSAVYLCASSLGQETLINYGYTFGSGTRLTVV.

The chain recombines TRBV29-1 with TRBJ2-5; weak D call: TRBD2 (5 bases). V was trimmed by 0 bases and J by 7 bases, leaving 12 bases between them. CDR1 is SQVTM, CDR2 ANQGSEA, per germline. CDR3 length equals 13 residues. CDR3 sequence reads: CSVEERGRGTQYF. The CDR3 nucleotides read TGCAGCGTTGAAGAGCGAGGGCGTGGGACCCAGTACTTC.

This clonotype was recorded a few times. The chain links TRBV27 to TRBJ2-3; D unclear. Trimming took 6 bases from V and 6 from J, leaving 16 bases between them. This CDR3 spans 14 amino acids. Germline CDR1 and CDR2: MNHEY and SMNVEV (reference sequence). CDR3 residues: CASSRQNRVDTQYF. Here the CDR3 DNA reads TGTGCCAGCAGCCGTCAGAATCGGGTGGATACGCAGTATTTT.

This clonotype was detected only a few times. The V call is TRBV12-3 or TRBV12-4, the J call TRBJ2-6; D ambiguous. CDR3 length equals 14 residues. V dropped 8 bases and J dropped 0 bases, with 8 bases sitting between them. In nucleotides, the CDR3 is TGTGCCAGCGGCCATTACTCTGGGGCCAACGTCCTGACTTTC. It is translated as CASGHYSGANVLTF.

The chain couples TRBV20-1 to TRBJ1-5; the D is unclear. Trimming removed 3 bases from V and 0 bases from J, with 12 bases in between. The CDR3 has 15 residues. The germline V gene encodes CDR1 DFQATT and CDR2 SNEGSKA (reference sequence). The chain's CDR3 is CSASDSKNSNQPQHF. Written as DNA, the CDR3 is TGCAGTGCTAGCGACTCAAAGAATAGCAATCAGCCCCAGCATTTT.

A few counts support this clonotype. This sequence joins TRBV9 and TRBJ2-3; D is uncertain. The germline V gene has CDR1 SGDLS and CDR2 YYNGEE. The CDR3 totals 12 residues. V lost 3 bases to trimming and J lost 2 bases, with 4 bases between them. The CDR3 nucleotides are TGTGCCAGCAGCGACAACACAGATACGCAGTATTTT. This encodes CASSDNTDTQYF.

This chain uses TRBV29-1 with TRBJ2-3, with a possible D match to TRBD2 (6 bases). Germline V CDR1 and CDR2: SQVTM, ANQGSEA. V lost 6 bases and J 0 bases, leaving 13 bases between the germline ends. This CDR3 has 14 residues. The chain's CDR3 is CSVTGLTSTDTQYF. The CDR3 bases are TGCAGCGTCACCGGACTAACTAGCACAGATACGCAGTATTTT.

This chain links TRBV21-1 with TRBJ2-5; TRBD1 is the table's D call, not checked against the DNA. TRBV21-1 is classified as a pseudogene. The CDR3 contains 15 residues. The CDR3 DNA reads TGTGCCAGCAGATGGGGGACACTGTACCAAGAGACCCAGTACTTC. Its protein is CASRWGTLYQETQYF.

V usage is TRBV27 and J usage is TRBJ2-5; TRBD1 agrees at 8 bases. CDR3 length: 15 amino acids. The ends lost 4 bases at V and 3 bases at J; junction bases unmatched: 7. Germline V gene sequence: CDR1 MNHEY, CDR2 SMNVEV (reference sequence). This CDR3 reads CASSSLDRDEETQYF. CDR3 coding DNA: TGTGCCAGCAGTTCCTTGGACAGGGATGAAGAGACCCAGTACTTC.

This clonotype was seen a few times. The chain uses TRBV6-2 or TRBV6-3 and TRBJ1-4, with 7 bases fitting TRBD1. V gave up 7 bases and J gave up 7 bases; unmatched junction bases: 9. Germline V gene sequence: CDR1 MNHEY, CDR2 SVGEGT. This CDR3 spans 14 amino acids. In DNA, the CDR3 is TGTGCCAGCAACCCGGGACAGCCCCTTGAAAAACTGTTTTTT. Its protein is CASNPGQPLEKLFF.

This clonotype was found a few times. The V call is TRBV6-6, the J call TRBJ2-7; the D is unclear. The germline V and J ends were trimmed by 0 bases and 6 bases, with 6 bases remaining between them. CDR3 length: 12 amino acids. Germline V lookup: CDR1 MNHNY, CDR2 SVGAGI (reference sequence). The CDR3 spells CASSYSQVEQYF. CDR3 in DNA: TGTGCCAGCAGTTACTCGCAGGTCGAGCAGTACTTC.

The table lists this clonotype with a few counts. The chain links TRBV27 to TRBJ1-6; D is ambiguous. CDR1 is MNHEY and CDR2 is SMNVEV in the germline V gene (reference sequence). This CDR3 region has 15 residues. The V end lost 6 bases, the J end lost 9 bases, and 18 bases lay between the germline ends. The CDR3 DNA sequence: TGTGCCAGCAGGTGGACGGCGTCTAGTGGTTCACCCCTCCACTTT. This gives the protein CASRWTASSGSPLHF.

This clonotype showed up just a few times. This sequence joins TRBV7-8 and TRBJ2-7, with D perhaps TRBD2 (6 bases). In germline, CDR1 is SGHVS, CDR2 FQNEAQ. The CDR3 is made up of 19 amino acids. V was clipped by 3 bases and J by 1 base, with 25 bases between them. The CDR3 loop is CASSFFPGDLRDPSYEQYF. CDR3 coding DNA: TGTGCCAGCAGCTTTTTTCCGGGGGACCTACGGGATCCATCCTACGAGCAGTACTTC.

J is TRBJ2-1 and V is TRBV7-9; 9 bases are a match to TRBD2. Looked up from germline, CDR1 is SEHNR and CDR2 is FQNEAQ (reference sequence). The CDR3 extends over 16 amino acids. With 6 bases clipped from V and 7 bases from J, the junction kept 13 bases outside the gene matches. CDR3 sequence (DNA): TGTGCCAGCAGACCCCATACTAGCGGGCCGTTTAATGAGCAGTTCTTC. Amino acids: CASRPHTSGPFNEQFF.

A few counts support this clonotype. The chain joins TRBV12-3 or TRBV12-4 to TRBJ2-7; D is undetermined. This CDR3 region has 13 residues. The ends were cut back, 3 bases at V and 3 bases at J, with 9 bases in the middle. The CDR3 sequence: CASSLNGFYEQYF. The CDR3 DNA reads as TGTGCCAGCAGTTTGAATGGATTCTACGAGCAGTACTTC.

The chain couples TRBV20-1 to TRBJ2-3; 10 bases match TRBD2. Losses at the gene ends were 1 base for V and 5 bases for J; bases not matched to a gene: 9. Germline lookup yields CDR1 DFQATT and CDR2 SNEGSKA (reference sequence). The CDR3 is 16 amino acids. DNA of the CDR3: TGCAGTGCTAGAGGGGACACTAGCGGGAAAAAAGATACGCAGTATTTT. Protein sequence: CSARGDTSGKKDTQYF.

This clonotype came up a few times. The V and J genes are TRBV5-1 and TRBJ2-7, with no clear D. Per the germline V gene, CDR1 is SGHRS and CDR2 is YFSETQ. V was cut by 1 base and J by 6 bases, with 14 bases left in between. CDR3 length: 14 residues. CDR3 DNA sequence: TGCGCCAGCAGCTTGAGGAGATCGGGCTCCGAGCAGTACTTC. It translates to CASSLRRSGSEQYF. The whole variable domain, filled in from reference TRBV5-1 and TRBJ2-7, reads KAGVTQTPRYLIKTRGQQVTLSCSPISGHRSVSWYQQTPGQGLQFLFEYFSETQRNKGNFPGRFSGRQFSNSRSEMNVSTLELGDSALYLCASSLRRSGSEQYFGPGTRLTVT.